This TCR beta chain was recorded in a study of shared clonotypes between healthy human individuals. Study-level results: An expected dependence of interdonor clonotype sharing on sequencing depth was noted.

Profiled with immunoSEQ multiplex PCR; TCRdb holds only in-frame clones, not every one. The table shows over a million clones, with approximately 70% occurring only once. As concerns this clone: Antigen specificity is unknown.

The sequenced sample was memory CD4+ T cells sorted from blood. As to subset: CD45RA-negative fraction. The source is a man between 18 and 29 years old in good health.

CDR3 in DNA: TGTGCCAGCAGCCCCGAACTTAGTGGAAACACCATATATTTT. Protein: CASSPELSGNTIYF. The chain is built from TRBV14 and TRBJ1-3; D call uncertain. Germline V gene data show CDR1 as SGHDN and CDR2 as FVKESK. This CDR3 has 14 residues. V lost 4 bases to trimming and J lost 3 bases, with 10 bases between them. Full variable domain (missing parts from reference TRBV14 and TRBJ1-3): EAGVTQFPSHSVIEKGQTVTLRCDPISGHDNLYWYRRVMGKEIKFLLHFVKESKQDESGMPNNRFLAERTGGTYSTLKVQPAELEDSGVYFCASSPELSGNTIYFGEGSWLTVV.